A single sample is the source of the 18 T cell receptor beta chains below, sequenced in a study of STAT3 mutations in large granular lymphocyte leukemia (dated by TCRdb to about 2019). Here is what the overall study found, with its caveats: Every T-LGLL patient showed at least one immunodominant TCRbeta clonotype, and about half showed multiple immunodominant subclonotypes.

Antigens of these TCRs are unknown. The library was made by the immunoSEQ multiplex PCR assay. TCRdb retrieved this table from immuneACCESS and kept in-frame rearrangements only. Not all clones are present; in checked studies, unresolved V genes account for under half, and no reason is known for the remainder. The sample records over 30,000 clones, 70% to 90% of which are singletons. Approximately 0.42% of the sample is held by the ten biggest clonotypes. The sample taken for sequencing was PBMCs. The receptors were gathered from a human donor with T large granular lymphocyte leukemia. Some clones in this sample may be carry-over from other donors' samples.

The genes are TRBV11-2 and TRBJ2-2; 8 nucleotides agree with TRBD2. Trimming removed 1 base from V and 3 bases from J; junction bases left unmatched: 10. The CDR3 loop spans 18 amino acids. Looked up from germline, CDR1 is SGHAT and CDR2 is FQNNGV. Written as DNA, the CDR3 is TGTGCCAGCAGCTTAGGTCGAGCGGGGGTGACCTACACCGGGGAGCTGTTTTTT. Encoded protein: CASSLGRAGVTYTGELFF.

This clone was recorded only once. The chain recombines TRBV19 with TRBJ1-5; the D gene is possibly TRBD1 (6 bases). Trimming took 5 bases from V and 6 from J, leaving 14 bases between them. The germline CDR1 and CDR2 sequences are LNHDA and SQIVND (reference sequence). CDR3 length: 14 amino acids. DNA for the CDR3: TGTGCCAGTAGTTCCCGACAGGAAAGTCAGCCCCAGCATTTT. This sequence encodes CASSSRQESQPQHF.

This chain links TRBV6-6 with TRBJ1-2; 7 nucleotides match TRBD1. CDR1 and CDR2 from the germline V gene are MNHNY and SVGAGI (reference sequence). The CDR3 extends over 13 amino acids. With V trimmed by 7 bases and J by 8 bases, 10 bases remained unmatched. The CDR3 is CASNDRAEGGYTF. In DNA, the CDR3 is TGTGCCAGCAACGACAGGGCCGAGGGGGGCTACACCTTC.

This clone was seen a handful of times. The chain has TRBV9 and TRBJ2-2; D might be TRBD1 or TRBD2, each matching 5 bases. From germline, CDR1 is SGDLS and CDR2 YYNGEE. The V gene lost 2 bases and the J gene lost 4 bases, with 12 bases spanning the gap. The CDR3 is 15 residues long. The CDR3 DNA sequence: TGTGCCAGCAGCGTTTGGGACGGTTTCACCGGGGAGCTGTTTTTT. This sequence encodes CASSVWDGFTGELFF.

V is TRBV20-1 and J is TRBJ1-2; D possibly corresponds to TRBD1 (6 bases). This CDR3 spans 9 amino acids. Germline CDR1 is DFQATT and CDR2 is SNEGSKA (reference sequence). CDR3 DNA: TGCACCCCAGGGGATGGCTACACCTTC. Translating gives CTPGDGYTF.

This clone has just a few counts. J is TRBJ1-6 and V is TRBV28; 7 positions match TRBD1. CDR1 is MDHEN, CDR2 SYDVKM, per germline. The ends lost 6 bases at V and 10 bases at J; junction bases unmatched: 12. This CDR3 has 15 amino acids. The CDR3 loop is CASRLTGTERSPLHF. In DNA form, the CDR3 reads TGTGCCAGCAGGCTGACAGGGACCGAGAGGTCACCCCTCCACTTT.

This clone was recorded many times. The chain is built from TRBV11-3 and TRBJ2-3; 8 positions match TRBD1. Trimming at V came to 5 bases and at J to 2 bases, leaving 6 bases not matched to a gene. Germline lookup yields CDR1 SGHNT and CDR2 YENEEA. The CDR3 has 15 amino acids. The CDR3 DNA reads TGTGCCAGCAGCACCGGACAGGGCCACACAGATACGCAGTATTTT. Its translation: CASSTGQGHTDTQYF. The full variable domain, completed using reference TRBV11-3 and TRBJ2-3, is EAGVVQSPRYKIIEKKQPVAFWCNPISGHNTLYWYLQNLGQGPELLIRYENEEAVDDSQLPKDRFSAERLKGVDSTLKIQPAELGDSAVYLCASSTGQGHTDTQYFGPGTRLTVL.

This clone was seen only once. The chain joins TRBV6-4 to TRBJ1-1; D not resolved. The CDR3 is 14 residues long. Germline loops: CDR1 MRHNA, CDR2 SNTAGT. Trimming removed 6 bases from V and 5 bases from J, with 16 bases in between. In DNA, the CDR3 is TGTGCCAGCAGCCCGGAGTGGGGTGGAACTGAAGCTTTCTTT. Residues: CASSPEWGGTEAFF.

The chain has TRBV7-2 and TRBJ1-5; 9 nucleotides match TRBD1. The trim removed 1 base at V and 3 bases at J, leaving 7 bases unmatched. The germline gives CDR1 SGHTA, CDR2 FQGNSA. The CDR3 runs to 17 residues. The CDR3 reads CASSLVAGQGTNQPQHF. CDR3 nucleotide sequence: TGTGCCAGCAGCTTAGTAGCCGGACAGGGGACCAATCAGCCCCAGCATTTT. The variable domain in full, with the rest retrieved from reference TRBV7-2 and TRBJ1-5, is GAGVSQSPSNKVTEKGKDVELRCDPISGHTALYWYRQSLGQGLEFLIYFQGNSAPDKSGLPSDRFSAERTGGSVSTLTIQRTQQEDSAVYLCASSLVAGQGTNQPQHFGDGTRLSIL.

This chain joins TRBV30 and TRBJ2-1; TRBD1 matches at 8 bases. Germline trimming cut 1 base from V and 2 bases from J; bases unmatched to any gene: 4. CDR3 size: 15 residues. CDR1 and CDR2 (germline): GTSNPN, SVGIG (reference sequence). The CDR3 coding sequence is TGTGCCTGGAGTGGACAGGGGAGTCCCTACAATGAGCAGTTCTTC. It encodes CAWSGQGSPYNEQFF. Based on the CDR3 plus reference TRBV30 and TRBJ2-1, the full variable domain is SQTIHQWPATLVQPVGSPLSLECTVEGTSNPNLYWYRQAAGRGLQLLFYSVGIGQISSEVPQNLSASRPQDRQFILSSKKLLLSDSGFYLCAWSGQGSPYNEQFFGPGTRLTVL.

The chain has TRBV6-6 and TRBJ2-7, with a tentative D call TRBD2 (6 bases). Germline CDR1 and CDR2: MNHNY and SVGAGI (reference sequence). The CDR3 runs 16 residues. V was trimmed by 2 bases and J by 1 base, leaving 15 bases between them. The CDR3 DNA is TGTGCCAGCAGTTACGACGGGAGCGGGTTATCCTACGAGCAGTACTTC. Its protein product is CASSYDGSGLSYEQYF.

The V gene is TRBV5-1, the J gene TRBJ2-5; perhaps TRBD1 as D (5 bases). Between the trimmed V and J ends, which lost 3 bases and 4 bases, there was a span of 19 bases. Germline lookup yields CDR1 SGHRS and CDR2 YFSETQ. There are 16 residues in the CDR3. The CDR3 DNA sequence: TGCGCCAGCAGCTACTCACCGGACACCCGAGGAGAGACCCAGTACTTC. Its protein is CASSYSPDTRGETQYF.

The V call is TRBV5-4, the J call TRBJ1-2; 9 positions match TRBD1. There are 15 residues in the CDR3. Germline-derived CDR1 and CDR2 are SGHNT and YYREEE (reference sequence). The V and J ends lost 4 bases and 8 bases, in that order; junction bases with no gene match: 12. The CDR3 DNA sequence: TGTGCCAGCAGCACCGGACAGGGGAGGAACGACGGCTACACCTTC. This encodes CASSTGQGRNDGYTF.

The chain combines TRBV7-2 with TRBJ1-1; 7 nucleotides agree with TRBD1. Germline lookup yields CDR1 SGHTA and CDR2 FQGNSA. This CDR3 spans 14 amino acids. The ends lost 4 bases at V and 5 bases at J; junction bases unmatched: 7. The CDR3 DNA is TGTGCCAGCAGCTCTCGCCCGACAGGGACTGAAGCTTTCTTT. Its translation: CASSSRPTGTEAFF.

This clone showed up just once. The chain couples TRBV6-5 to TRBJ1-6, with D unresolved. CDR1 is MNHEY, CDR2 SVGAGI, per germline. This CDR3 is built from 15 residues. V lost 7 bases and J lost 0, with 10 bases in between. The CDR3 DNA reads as TGTGCCAGCACCCGGGAGGTCTCCTATAATTCACCCCTCCACTTT. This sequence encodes CASTREVSYNSPLHF.

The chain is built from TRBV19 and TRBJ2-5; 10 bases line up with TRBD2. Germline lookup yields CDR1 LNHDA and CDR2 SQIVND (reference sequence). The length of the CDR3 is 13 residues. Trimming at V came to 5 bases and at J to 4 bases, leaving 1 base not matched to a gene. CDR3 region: CASSASGGETQYF. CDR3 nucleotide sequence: TGTGCCAGTAGTGCTAGCGGGGGAGAGACCCAGTACTTC.

CDR3 sequence: CASSLKRTGQPQHF. The CDR3 DNA follows: TGTGCCAGCAGTTTAAAGCGGACCGGGCAGCCCCAGCATTTT. J is TRBJ1-5 and V is TRBV28; no clear D. CDR1 and CDR2 (germline): MDHEN, SYDVKM. Between the trimmed V and J ends, which lost 2 bases and 7 bases, there was a span of 12 bases. This CDR3 contains 14 residues.

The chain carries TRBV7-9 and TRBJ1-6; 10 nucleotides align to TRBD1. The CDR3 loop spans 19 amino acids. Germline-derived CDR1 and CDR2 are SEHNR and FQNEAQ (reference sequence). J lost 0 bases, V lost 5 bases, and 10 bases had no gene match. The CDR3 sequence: CASSKFGTGVSSYNSPLHF. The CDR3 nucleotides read TGTGCCAGCAGCAAATTCGGGACAGGGGTTAGCTCCTATAATTCACCCCTCCACTTT.